The TCR beta chain under discussion was sequenced for a study of cytomegalovirus exposure and HLA in healthy donors. This clone has a single count. Separation from the roughly 670-subject first cohort characterized the 120-subject validation cohort, to which the donors belonged. Profiled with immunoSEQ multiplex PCR; TCRdb holds only in-frame clones, not every one. Among about 340,000 clones listed, 80% to 90% were seen once. Sequencing used PBMCs. This receptor was obtained from a woman aged 18-35 years in good health and CMV-seronegative.

As DNA, the CDR3 is TGTGCCAGCAGCCAAGCCAGGGACAGGGGCCTGGCAACTAATGAAAAACTGTTTTTT. Amino acid sequence: CASSQARDRGLATNEKLFF. The chain couples TRBV4-2 to TRBJ1-4, with 10 positions matching TRBD1. With V trimmed by 1 base and J by 0 bases, 8 bases remained unmatched. Per germline, CDR1 LGHNA and CDR2 YNFKEQ. The CDR3 totals 19 residues.